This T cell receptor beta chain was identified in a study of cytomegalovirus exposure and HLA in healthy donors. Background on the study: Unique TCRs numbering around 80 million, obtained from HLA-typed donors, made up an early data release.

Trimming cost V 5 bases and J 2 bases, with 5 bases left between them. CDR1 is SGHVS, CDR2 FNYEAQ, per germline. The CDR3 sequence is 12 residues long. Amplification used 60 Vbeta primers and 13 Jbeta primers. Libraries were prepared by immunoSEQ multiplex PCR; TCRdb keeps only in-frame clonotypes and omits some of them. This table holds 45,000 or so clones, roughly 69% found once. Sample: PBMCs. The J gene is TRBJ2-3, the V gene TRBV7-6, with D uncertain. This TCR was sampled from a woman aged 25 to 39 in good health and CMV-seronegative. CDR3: CASSRFTDTQYF. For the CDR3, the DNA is TGTGCCAGCAGCCGGTTCACAGATACGCAGTATTTT.